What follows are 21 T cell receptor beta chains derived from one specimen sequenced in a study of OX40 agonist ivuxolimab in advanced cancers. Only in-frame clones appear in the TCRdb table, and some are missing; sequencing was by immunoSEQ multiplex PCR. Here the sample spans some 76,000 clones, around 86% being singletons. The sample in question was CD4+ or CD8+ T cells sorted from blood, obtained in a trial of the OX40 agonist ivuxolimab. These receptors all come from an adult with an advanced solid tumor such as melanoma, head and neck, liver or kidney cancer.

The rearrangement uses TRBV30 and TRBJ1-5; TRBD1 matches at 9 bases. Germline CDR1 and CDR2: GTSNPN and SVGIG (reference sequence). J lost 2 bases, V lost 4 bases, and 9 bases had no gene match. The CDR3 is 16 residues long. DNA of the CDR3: TGTGCCTGGAAACCCGGGACAGGGATGGGCAATCAGCCCCAGCATTTT. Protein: CAWKPGTGMGNQPQHF.

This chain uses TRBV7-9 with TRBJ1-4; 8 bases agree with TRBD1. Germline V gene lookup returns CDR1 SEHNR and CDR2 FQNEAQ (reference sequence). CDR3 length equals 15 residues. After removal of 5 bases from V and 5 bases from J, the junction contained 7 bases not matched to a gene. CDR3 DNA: TGTGCCAGCAGCCGACAGGGGCTTGACAATGAAAAACTGTTTTTT. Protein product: CASSRQGLDNEKLFF.

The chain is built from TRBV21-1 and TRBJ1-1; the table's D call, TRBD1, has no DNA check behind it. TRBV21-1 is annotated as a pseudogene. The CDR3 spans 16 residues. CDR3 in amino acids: CASEQKGQGRETEAFF. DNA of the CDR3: TGTGCCAGCGAGCAAAAGGGACAGGGAAGAGAAACTGAAGCTTTCTTT.

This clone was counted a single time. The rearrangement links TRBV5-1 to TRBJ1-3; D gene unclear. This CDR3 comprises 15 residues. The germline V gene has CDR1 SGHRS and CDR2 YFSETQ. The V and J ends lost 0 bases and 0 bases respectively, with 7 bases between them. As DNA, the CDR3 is TGCGCCAGCAGCTTGGATGGGAACTCTGGAAACACCATATATTTT. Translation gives CASSLDGNSGNTIYF.

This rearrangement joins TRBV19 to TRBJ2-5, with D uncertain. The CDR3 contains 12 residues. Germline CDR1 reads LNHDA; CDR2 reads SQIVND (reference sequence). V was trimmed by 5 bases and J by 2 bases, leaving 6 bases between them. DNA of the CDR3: TGTGCCAGTAGTGCCCTTCAAGAGACCCAGTACTTC. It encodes CASSALQETQYF.

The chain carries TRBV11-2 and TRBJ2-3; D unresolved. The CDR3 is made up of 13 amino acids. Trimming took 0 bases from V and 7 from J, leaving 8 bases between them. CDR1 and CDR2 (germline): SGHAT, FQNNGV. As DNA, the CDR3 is TGTGCCAGCAGCTTAGAGGTGTTAAATACGCAGTATTTT. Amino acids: CASSLEVLNTQYF.

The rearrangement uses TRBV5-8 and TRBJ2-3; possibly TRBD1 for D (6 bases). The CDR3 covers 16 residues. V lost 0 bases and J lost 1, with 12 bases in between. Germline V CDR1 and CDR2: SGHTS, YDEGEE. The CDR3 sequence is CASSLVGTIGTDTQYF. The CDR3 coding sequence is TGTGCCAGCAGCTTGGTAGGGACAATCGGCACAGATACGCAGTATTTT. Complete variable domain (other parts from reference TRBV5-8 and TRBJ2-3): EAGVTQSPTHLIKTRGQQATLRCSPISGHTSVYWYQQALGLGLQFLLWYDEGEERNRGNFPPRFSGRQFPNYSSELNVNALELEDSALYLCASSLVGTIGTDTQYFGPGTRLTVL.

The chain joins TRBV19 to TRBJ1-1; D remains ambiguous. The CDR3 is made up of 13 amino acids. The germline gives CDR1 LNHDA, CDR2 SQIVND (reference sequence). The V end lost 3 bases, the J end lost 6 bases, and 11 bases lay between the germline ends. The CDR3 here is CASSILQRAEAFF. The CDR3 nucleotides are TGTGCCAGTAGTATCCTGCAGCGAGCTGAAGCTTTCTTT.

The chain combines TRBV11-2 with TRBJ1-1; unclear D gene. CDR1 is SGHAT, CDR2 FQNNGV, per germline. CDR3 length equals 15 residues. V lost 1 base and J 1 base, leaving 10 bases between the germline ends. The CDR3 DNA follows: TGTGCCAGCAGCTTAGCTATCACGGGGAACACTGAAGCTTTCTTT. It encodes CASSLAITGNTEAFF.

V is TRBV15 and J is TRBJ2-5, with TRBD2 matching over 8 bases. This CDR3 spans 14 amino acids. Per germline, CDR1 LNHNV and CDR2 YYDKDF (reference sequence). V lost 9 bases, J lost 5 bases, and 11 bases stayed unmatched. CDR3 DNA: TGTGCCACTGGTCGGGAGGGCCCGATGGAGACCCAGTACTTC. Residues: CATGREGPMETQYF.

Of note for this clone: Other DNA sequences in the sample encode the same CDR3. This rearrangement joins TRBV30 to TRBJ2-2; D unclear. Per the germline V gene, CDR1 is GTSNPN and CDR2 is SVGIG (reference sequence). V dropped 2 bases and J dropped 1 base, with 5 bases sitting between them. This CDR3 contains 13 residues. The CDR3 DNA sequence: TGTGCCTGGAGTCGCCAGAACACCGGGGAGCTGTTTTTT. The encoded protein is CAWSRQNTGELFF.

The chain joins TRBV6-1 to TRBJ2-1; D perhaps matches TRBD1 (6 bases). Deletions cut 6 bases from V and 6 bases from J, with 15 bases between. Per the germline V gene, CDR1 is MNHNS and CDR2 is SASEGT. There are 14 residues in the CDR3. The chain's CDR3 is CASRTETGSNEQFF. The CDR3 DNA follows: TGTGCCAGCAGGACGGAGACAGGAAGCAATGAGCAGTTCTTC.

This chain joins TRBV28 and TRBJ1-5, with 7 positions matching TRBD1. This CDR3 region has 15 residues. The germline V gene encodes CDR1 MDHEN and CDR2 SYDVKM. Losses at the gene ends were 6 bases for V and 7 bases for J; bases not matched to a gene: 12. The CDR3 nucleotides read TGTGCCAGCAGGTACCAGGGGGATCTGTGGCAGCCCCAGCATTTT. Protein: CASRYQGDLWQPQHF.

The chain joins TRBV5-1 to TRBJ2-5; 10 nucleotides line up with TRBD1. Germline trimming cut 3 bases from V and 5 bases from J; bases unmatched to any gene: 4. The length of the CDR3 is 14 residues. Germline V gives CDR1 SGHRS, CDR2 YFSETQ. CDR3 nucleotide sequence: TGCGCCAGCAGCTCGACAGGGGGCGCTGAGACCCAGTACTTC. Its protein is CASSSTGGAETQYF.

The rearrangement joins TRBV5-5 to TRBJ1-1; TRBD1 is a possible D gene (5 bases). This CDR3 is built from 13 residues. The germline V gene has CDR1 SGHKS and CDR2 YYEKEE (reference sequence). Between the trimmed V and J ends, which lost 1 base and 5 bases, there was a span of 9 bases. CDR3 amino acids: CASSLSDKTEAFF. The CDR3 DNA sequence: TGTGCCAGCAGCTTGTCGGACAAAACTGAAGCTTTCTTT. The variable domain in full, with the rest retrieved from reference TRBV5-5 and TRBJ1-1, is DAGVTQSPTHLIKTRGQQVTLRCSPISGHKSVSWYQQVLGQGPQFIFQYYEKEERGRGNFPDRFSARQFPNYSSELNVNALLLGDSALYLCASSLSDKTEAFFGQGTRLTVV.

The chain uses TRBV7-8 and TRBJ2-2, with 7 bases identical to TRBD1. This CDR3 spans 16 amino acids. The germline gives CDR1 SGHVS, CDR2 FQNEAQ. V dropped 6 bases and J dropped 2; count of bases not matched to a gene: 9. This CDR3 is CASSFLRGRNTGELFF. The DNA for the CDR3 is TGTGCCAGCAGTTTTTTGAGGGGGCGAAACACCGGGGAGCTGTTTTTT.

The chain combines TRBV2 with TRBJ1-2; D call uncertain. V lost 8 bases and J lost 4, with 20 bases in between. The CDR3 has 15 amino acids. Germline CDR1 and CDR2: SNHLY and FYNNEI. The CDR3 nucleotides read TGTGCCAGCCTCATGCAAGGCGAGGCCCTCTATGGCTACACCTTC. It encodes CASLMQGEALYGYTF.

The CDR3 is CASSPGGDRRTGELFF. CDR3 nucleotides: TGTGCCAGCAGCCCAGGTGGTGACAGAAGAACCGGGGAGCTGTTTTTT. The J gene is TRBJ2-2, the V gene TRBV7-2; maybe TRBD1 (5 bases). The CDR3 runs to 16 residues. From germline, CDR1 is SGHTA and CDR2 FQGNSA. V was clipped by 5 bases and J by 5 bases, with 18 bases between them.

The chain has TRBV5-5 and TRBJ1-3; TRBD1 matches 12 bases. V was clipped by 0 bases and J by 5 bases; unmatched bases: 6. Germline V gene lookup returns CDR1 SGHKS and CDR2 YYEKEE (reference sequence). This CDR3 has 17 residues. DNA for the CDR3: TGTGCCAGCAGCTTGGGGGGACAGGGGGCGGCCCGAAACACCATATATTTT. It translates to CASSLGGQGAARNTIYF.

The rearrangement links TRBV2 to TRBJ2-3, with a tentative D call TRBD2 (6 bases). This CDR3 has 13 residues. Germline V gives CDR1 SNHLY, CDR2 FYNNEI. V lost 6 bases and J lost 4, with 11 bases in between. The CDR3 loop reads CASRGDLSDTQYF. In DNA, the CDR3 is TGTGCCAGCAGGGGGGACTTATCAGATACGCAGTATTTT.

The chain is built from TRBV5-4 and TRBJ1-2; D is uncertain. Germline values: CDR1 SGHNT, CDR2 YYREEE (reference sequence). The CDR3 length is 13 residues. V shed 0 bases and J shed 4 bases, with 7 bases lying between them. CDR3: CASSLGAGYGYTF. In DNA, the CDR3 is TGTGCCAGCAGCTTGGGGGCGGGCTATGGCTACACCTTC.